These 21 T cell receptor beta chains were all obtained from the same sample, sequenced in a study of blood T cell repertoires in COVID-19 (TCRdb year 2020). Libraries were constructed by the immunoSEQ multiplex PCR assay. TCRdb mirrors the immuneACCESS table, restricted to in-frame sequences. Some clones are absent from its copies; in checked studies, under half trace to an unresolved V gene, and the reason for the others is unknown. This sample comprises about 320,000 clones, around nine tenths of them detected only once. The ten largest clonotypes hold roughly 5.3% of the sample. Sequencing was carried out using PBMCs or T cells enriched from blood (not recorded which). The receptors here all came from a man in his sixties who had recovered from COVID-19.

The chain links TRBV6-5 to TRBJ2-7, with TRBD1 matching 9 bases. The CDR3 has 15 residues. Germline V gives CDR1 MNHEY, CDR2 SVGAGI. V was pared by 4 bases and J by 4 bases, with 8 bases of the junction left unmatched. Written as DNA, the CDR3 is TGTGCCAGCAGTTTAGGTGGGACAGGGAGTTACGAGCAGTACTTC. Translating it yields CASSLGGTGSYEQYF.

The genes are TRBV5-4 and TRBJ1-2; D not resolved. Germline-derived CDR1 and CDR2 are SGHNT and YYREEE (reference sequence). With 0 bases removed from V and 2 bases from J, the gap between germline ends came to 5 bases. CDR3 length: 13 residues. This CDR3 reads CASSLGQNYGYTF. CDR3 in DNA: TGTGCCAGCAGCTTGGGCCAGAACTATGGCTACACCTTC.

The chain links TRBV18 to TRBJ2-3; maybe TRBD1 (5 bases). The CDR3 has 16 residues. Trimming pared 5 bases from V and 3 bases from J, leaving 18 bases between. CDR1 and CDR2 from the germline V gene are KGHSH and LQKENI. CDR3 DNA sequence: TGTGCCAGCTCAAGTCTCCTGGGGCCAGTTACAGATACGCAGTATTTT. It translates to CASSSLLGPVTDTQYF.

The chain carries TRBV7-3 and TRBJ1-3; the D gene is possibly TRBD1 (5 bases). Germline CDR1 is SGHTA and CDR2 is FQGTGA. V was cut by 1 base and J by 4 bases, with 14 bases left in between. CDR3 length equals 16 residues. The CDR3 DNA reads TGTGCCAGCAGCTTAAGCCCGGGGGGATCGGGAAACACCATATATTTT. Translated, it gives CASSLSPGGSGNTIYF.

The chain recombines TRBV5-4 with TRBJ2-7, with 10 bases that match TRBD1. V lost 4 bases to trimming and J lost 4 bases; unmatched junction nucleotides: 8. The CDR3 contains 15 residues. Germline CDR1 is SGHNT and CDR2 is YYREEE (reference sequence). The CDR3 bases are TGTGCCAGCAGCCAACCGGGACAGGGGCGATACGAGCAGTACTTC. It is translated as CASSQPGQGRYEQYF.

The V call is TRBV19, the J call TRBJ1-5; the match to TRBD1 covers 9 bases. The CDR3 is made up of 18 amino acids. The V segment lost 5 bases and the J segment 5 bases; nucleotides outside the gene matches: 16. The germline CDR1 and CDR2 sequences are LNHDA and SQIVND (reference sequence). This CDR3 is CASSPTTRDRVRHQPQHF. The CDR3 DNA reads TGTGCCAGTAGTCCCACAACCCGGGACAGGGTACGCCATCAGCCCCAGCATTTT.

The CDR3 region has the DNA TGTGCCAGTAGTATAGACCCTGGACAGGGGGATCGCCAAGAGACCCAGTACTTC. Residues: CASSIDPGQGDRQETQYF. This rearrangement joins TRBV19 to TRBJ2-5; 10 bases align to TRBD1. Germline V gives CDR1 LNHDA, CDR2 SQIVND (reference sequence). The CDR3 contains 18 residues. With 0 bases clipped from V and 1 base from J, the junction kept 8 bases outside the gene matches.

J is TRBJ1-1 and V is TRBV6-5, with D perhaps matching TRBD1 (6 bases). Per the germline V gene, CDR1 is MNHEY and CDR2 is SVGAGI. V was clipped by 2 bases and J by 1 base, with 11 bases between them. This CDR3 spans 15 amino acids. CDR3 protein: CASSYNTGPNTEAFF. DNA for the CDR3: TGTGCCAGCAGTTACAATACAGGGCCGAACACTGAAGCTTTCTTT.

This clone came up once. The rearrangement joins TRBV7-6 to TRBJ2-1; 11 positions match TRBD1. Germline lookup yields CDR1 SGHVS and CDR2 FNYEAQ. There are 15 residues in the CDR3. V lost 2 bases and J lost 6; bases outside the gene matches: 3. The CDR3 DNA follows: TGTGCCAGCAGCTTAAAGGGACAGGGGGTCAATGAGCAGTTCTTC. Translation: CASSLKGQGVNEQFF.

The chain employs TRBV2 and TRBJ2-5, with 9 bases lining up with TRBD1. The CDR3 has 13 residues. Germline V gives CDR1 SNHLY, CDR2 FYNNEI. Trimming at V came to 5 bases and at J to 5 bases, leaving 3 bases not matched to a gene. The CDR3 sequence is CASSRDRVETQYF. The CDR3 DNA follows: TGTGCCAGCAGTAGGGACAGGGTGGAGACCCAGTACTTC.

This clone is a singleton in its sample. This chain links TRBV5-1 with TRBJ2-7; the D gene is possibly TRBD1 (5 bases). Germline CDR1 reads SGHRS; CDR2 reads YFSETQ. The CDR3 is 14 residues long. V was cut by 4 bases and J by 0 bases, with 11 bases left in between. The CDR3 DNA sequence: TGCGCCAGCAGCCAGGACAAATTCTCCTACGAGCAGTACTTC. It translates to CASSQDKFSYEQYF.

The rearrangement joins TRBV28 to TRBJ2-3, with 7 bases fitting TRBD1. Looked up from germline, CDR1 is MDHEN and CDR2 is SYDVKM. Germline trimming cut 7 bases from V and 4 bases from J; bases unmatched to any gene: 5. The CDR3 has 13 residues. The CDR3 protein is CASIHRGPDTQYF. The DNA of the CDR3 is TGTGCCAGCATACACAGGGGACCAGATACGCAGTATTTT.

The J gene is TRBJ2-3, the V gene TRBV7-9; no reliable D call. V lost 0 bases and J 1 base, leaving 11 bases between the germline ends. Germline lookup yields CDR1 SEHNR and CDR2 FQNEAQ (reference sequence). CDR3 size: 16 residues. DNA for the CDR3: TGTGCCAGCAGCTTAGCCGGGTCGCTCGGCACAGATACGCAGTATTTT. Translation gives CASSLAGSLGTDTQYF.

V usage is TRBV5-1 and J usage is TRBJ2-1, with 7 bases aligning to TRBD2. Germline CDR1 SGHRS, CDR2 YFSETQ. After removal of 2 bases from V and 7 bases from J, the junction contained 6 bases not matched to a gene. The CDR3 spans 14 residues. CDR3 loop: CASSFSAGVNEQFF. CDR3 coding DNA: TGCGCCAGCAGCTTTTCGGCGGGAGTTAATGAGCAGTTCTTC.

The rearrangement joins TRBV7-2 to TRBJ1-2; D remains unclear. Germline V CDR1 and CDR2: SGHTA, FQGNSA. Trimming stripped 1 base from V and 4 bases from J, with 13 bases between. CDR3 size: 15 residues. The CDR3 spells CASSLVGGSSYGYTF. The CDR3 nucleotides read TGTGCCAGCAGCTTAGTTGGAGGGTCTAGCTATGGCTACACCTTC.

This clone was seen more than once but under ten times. The chain uses TRBV10-2 and TRBJ2-5; 7 bases line up with TRBD1. CDR3 length equals 15 residues. V lost 6 bases to trimming and J lost 5 bases; unmatched junction nucleotides: 12. Germline V CDR1 and CDR2: WSHSY, SAAADI. CDR3 amino acids: CASRQTGAKGETQYF. In nucleotides, the CDR3 is TGCGCCAGCAGGCAAACAGGGGCGAAGGGGGAGACCCAGTACTTC.

This clone came up a few times. The chain combines TRBV15 with TRBJ2-1; TRBD2 matches 7 bases. V was pared by 5 bases and J by 6 bases, with 10 bases of the junction left unmatched. The CDR3 sequence is 15 residues long. The germline V gene encodes CDR1 LNHNV and CDR2 YYDKDF (reference sequence). DNA for the CDR3: TGTGCCACCAGCGGGGGGGACTCTCCCTCCAATGAGCAGTTCTTC. Translation: CATSGGDSPSNEQFF.

The chain recombines TRBV7-2 with TRBJ2-4, with D perhaps TRBD1 (5 bases). The germline V and J ends were trimmed by 1 base and 1 base, with 8 bases remaining between them. Germline values: CDR1 SGHTA, CDR2 FQGNSA. This CDR3 has 15 amino acids. The CDR3 DNA reads as TGTGCCAGCAGCTTAGGGGGCTCTGCCAAAAACATTCAGTACTTC. Its protein is CASSLGGSAKNIQYF.

The V and J genes are TRBV6-6 and TRBJ2-7; 9 positions agree with TRBD1. From germline, CDR1 is MNHNY and CDR2 SVGAGI (reference sequence). CDR3 length: 12 residues. After removal of 10 bases from V and 6 bases from J, the junction contained 7 bases not matched to a gene. The CDR3 DNA reads TGTGCCACTGGGACAGGGTTGGGCGAGCAGTACTTC. Translation: CATGTGLGEQYF.

The chain recombines TRBV28 with TRBJ1-2, with 8 bases that match TRBD1. The ends lost 5 bases at V and 4 bases at J; junction bases unmatched: 3. The germline CDR1 and CDR2 sequences are MDHEN and SYDVKM. This CDR3 has 13 residues. The CDR3 here is CASSETGGYGYTF. The CDR3 bases are TGTGCCAGCAGTGAAACAGGGGGCTATGGCTACACCTTC.

The J gene is TRBJ2-5, the V gene TRBV24-1; TRBD1 aligns across 7 bases. Unmatched junction bases numbered 9, after V lost 4 bases and J lost 5 bases. Germline V gene sequence: CDR1 KGHDR, CDR2 SFDVKD. The CDR3 has 15 amino acids. CDR3 residues: CATSDPTAGGETQYF. The CDR3 DNA sequence: TGTGCCACCAGTGACCCAACCGCAGGGGGTGAGACCCAGTACTTC.